This T cell receptor beta chain originates from a study of technical replicates of blood from four donors (dated by TCRdb to 2015 to 2018). The CDR3 runs 13 amino acids, cysteine and phenylalanine included. Kept here is only the CDR3 DNA, which spans 39 bases and is read in frame from base 1. The germline V gene yields SQVTM for CDR1 and ANQGSEA for CDR2. Between the V and J ends, shortened by 0 bases and 6 bases respectively, the junction contains 9 bases. Libraries were made using the immunoSEQ multiplex PCR assay. TCRdb holds this immuneACCESS table with in-frame rearrangements only. Some clones are missing; in checked studies, unresolved V genes explain under half, and the rest has no known cause. This sample has approximately 12,000 clones in its table, and roughly 93% of those were observed once. Together, the top ten hold roughly a tenth of the sample. A remark on this clone: Its antigen is unknown. No clone much larger than this one lies a single base away; base qualities are absent.

The clonotype comes from a human donor in good health. Recombination joined TRBV29-1 with TRBJ2-1, with a tentative D gene TRBD2 over 6 matching bases. The sample was PBMCs. CDR3 region: CSVEDHGGNEQFF. The DNA reads as follows: TGCAGCGTTGAAGATCACGGGGGCAATGAGCAGTTCTTC.